This T cell receptor (beta chain) was sequenced during a study of CD8 T cells in Susac syndrome. This CDR3 region has 13 residues. Trimming removed 6 bases at V and 8 bases at J, with 19 bases between. Looked up from germline, CDR1 is SQVTM and CDR2 is ANQGSEA. cDNA came from about 0.46 to 1 ug RNA primed by random hexamers. A single record per CDR3 protein comes from TCRdb applying MiXCR to the immunoSEQ multiplex PCR reads. Of around 130,000 distinct CDR3 sequences in the sample, 96% are singletons; the top ten hold 0.12% to 0.15%. Sequencing used CD4+ T cells from PBMCs. This chain uses TRBV29-1 with TRBJ1-2; no firm D call. The receptor comes from a human donor with Susac syndrome. CDR3 protein: CSVADRGSAGYTF. CDR3 DNA sequence: TGCAGCGTAGCCGACCGGGGTTCAGCGGGCTACACCTTC.